The rows below give T cell receptor beta chains drawn from one sample of a study of cytomegalovirus exposure and HLA in healthy donors. Assay used: immunoSEQ multiplex PCR; TCRdb lists only in-frame clones, some missing. The sample lists more than 95,000 clones; more than 75% were seen once. The sample taken for sequencing was PBMCs. These receptors all come from a woman aged 40 to 50 in good health and CMV-seronegative. The CDR3 runs from the conserved cysteine through the conserved F or W. Each record gives: D gene, J gene, clone size, V gene, CDR3 DNA, CDR3 protein. D genes are given only for firm matches. Where a row states a size, it is once, few, many or the class of an expanded clone; other rows omit it.

TRBD2 TRBJ2-1 - TRBV14 TGTGCCAGCAGCCTATGGACTAGCGTAAGCCACAATGAGCAGTTCTTC CASSLWTSVSHNEQFF
- TRBJ1-1 few TRBV14 TGTGCCAGCAGCCAAAACCTCGCCAGGGAGAACACTGAAGCTTTCTTT CASSQNLARENTEAFF
- TRBJ2-5 - TRBV7-9 TGTTCCAGCAGCTTAGCGCCCGGCGGCGAAGAGACCCAGTACTTC CSSSLAPGGEETQYF
TRBD2 TRBJ2-7 - TRBV7-9 TGTGCCAGCAGCTTAGCGGCTAGCGGCGTCGAGCAGTACTTC CASSLAASGVEQYF
TRBD2 TRBJ2-5 - TRBV28 TGTGCCAGCAGCTGGGGACTAGCGGGAAGATGGGAGACCCAGTACTTC CASSWGLAGRWETQYF
- TRBJ2-3 - TRBV27 TGTGCCAGCAGTCCCCACACAGATACGCAGTATTTT CASSPHTDTQYF
TRBD1 TRBJ2-4 - TRBV28 TGTGCCAGCAGTTCCCGATATGGGGACAGCCCCAAAAACATTCAGTACTTC CASSSRYGDSPKNIQYF
TRBD1 TRBJ2-5 - TRBV5-1 TGCGCCAGCAGCTTGGGAGGGACAGGGATGGAGACCCAGTACTTC CASSLGGTGMETQYF
- TRBJ1-4 few TRBV5-1 TGCGCCAGCAGCTTGCAGAGACTAGGGGAAATGGGTGAAAAACTGTTTTTT CASSLQRLGEMGEKLFF
- TRBJ2-7 - TRBV7-9 TGTTCCAGCAGCCCTCGAGAAGAGCAGTACTTC CSSSPREEQYF
- TRBJ1-2 - TRBV6-5 TGTGCCAGCAGCCTACGAGGGCGCAACTATGGCTACACCTTC CASSLRGRNYGYTF
TRBD2 TRBJ2-3 - TRBV28 TGTGCCAGCAGCCCCGGCGGGAGAGCCGATACGCAGTATTTT CASSPGGRADTQYF
- TRBJ1-1 - TRBV5-1 TGCGCCAGCAGCACGGGTGGGGCAGGGAACACTGAAGCTTTCTTT CASSTGGAGNTEAFF